The 2 T cell receptor beta chains presented below share a single source sample, sequenced in a study of graft-versus-host responses after intestinal transplantation. TCRdb keeps only in-frame clones here, not all; method: immunoSEQ multiplex PCR. The sample lists 4,000 to 6,000 clones, 25% occurring once. The sample consisted of alloreactive CD4+ T cells from a mixed lymphocyte reaction culture, taken before transplantation. Described subset: CFSE-low proliferating T cells sorted from roughly six-day pre-transplant mixed lymphocyte reaction (GvH or HvG direction). The receptor source for this set is a human patient who was an organ donor for intestinal transplantation.

The chain combines TRBV28 with TRBJ2-3; perhaps TRBD2 as D (5 bases). The CDR3 spans 13 residues. Germline V gene data show CDR1 as MDHEN and CDR2 as SYDVKM. Trimming took off 6 bases at V and 5 bases at J, with 12 bases between the two ends. The CDR3 protein is CASSWAGGDTQYF. DNA of the CDR3: TGTGCCAGCAGCTGGGCGGGTGGAGATACGCAGTATTTT.

The CDR3 loop is CASSVEVGNTIYF. For the CDR3, the DNA is TGTGCCAGCAGTGTGGAGGTGGGAAACACCATATATTTT. The chain carries TRBV2 and TRBJ1-3; D is ambiguous. CDR1 and CDR2 (germline): SNHLY, FYNNEI. The CDR3 loop spans 13 amino acids. Trimming cost V 4 bases and J 4 bases, with 8 bases left between them.